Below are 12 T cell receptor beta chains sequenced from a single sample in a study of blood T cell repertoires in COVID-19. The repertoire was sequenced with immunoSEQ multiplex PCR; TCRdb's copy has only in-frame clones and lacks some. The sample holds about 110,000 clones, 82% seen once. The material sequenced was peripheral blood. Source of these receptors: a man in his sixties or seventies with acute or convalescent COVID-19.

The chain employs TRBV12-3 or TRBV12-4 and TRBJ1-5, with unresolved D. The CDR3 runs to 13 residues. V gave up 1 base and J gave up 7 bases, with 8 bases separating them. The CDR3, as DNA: TGTGCCAGCAGTTTAGAGAGGTCCCAGCCCCAGCATTTT. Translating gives CASSLERSQPQHF.

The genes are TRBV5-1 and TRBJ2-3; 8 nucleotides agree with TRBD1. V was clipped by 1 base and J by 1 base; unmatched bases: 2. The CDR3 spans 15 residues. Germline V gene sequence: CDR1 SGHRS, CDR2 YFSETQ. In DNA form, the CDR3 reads TGCGCCAGCAGCTTGCCGACAGGGGGCACAGATACGCAGTATTTT. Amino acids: CASSLPTGGTDTQYF.

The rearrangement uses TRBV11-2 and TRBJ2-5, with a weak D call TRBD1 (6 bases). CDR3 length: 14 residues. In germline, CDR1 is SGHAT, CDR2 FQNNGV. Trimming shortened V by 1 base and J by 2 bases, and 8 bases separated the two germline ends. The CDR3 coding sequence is TGTGCCAGCAGCTTAGGGACAGAGCAAGAGACCCAGTACTTC. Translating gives CASSLGTEQETQYF. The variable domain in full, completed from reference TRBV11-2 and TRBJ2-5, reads EAGVAQSPRYKIIEKRQSVAFWCNPISGHATLYWYQQILGQGPKLLIQFQNNGVVDDSQLPKDRFSAERLKGVDSTLKIQPAKLEDSAVYLCASSLGTEQETQYFGPGTRLLVL.

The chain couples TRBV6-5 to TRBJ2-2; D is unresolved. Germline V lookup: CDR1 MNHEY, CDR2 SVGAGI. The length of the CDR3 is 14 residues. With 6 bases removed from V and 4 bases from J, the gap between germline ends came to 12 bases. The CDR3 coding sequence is TGTGCCAGCAGCTCCCCGGGTGGCACCGGGGAGCTGTTTTTT. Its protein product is CASSSPGGTGELFF.

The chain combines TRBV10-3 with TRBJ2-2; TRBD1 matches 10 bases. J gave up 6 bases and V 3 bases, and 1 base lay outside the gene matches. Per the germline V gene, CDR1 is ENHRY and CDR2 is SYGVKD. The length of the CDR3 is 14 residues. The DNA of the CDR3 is TGTGCCATCAGTGATGGGACAGGGGCCGGGGAGCTGTTTTTT. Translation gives CAISDGTGAGELFF.

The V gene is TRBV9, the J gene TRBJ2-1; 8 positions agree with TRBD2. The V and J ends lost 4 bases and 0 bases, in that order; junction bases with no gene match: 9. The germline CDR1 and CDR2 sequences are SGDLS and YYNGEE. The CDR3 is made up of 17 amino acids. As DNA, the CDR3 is TGTGCCAGCAGCCCCCGAGGAGCGGGAGCCTCCTACAATGAGCAGTTCTTC. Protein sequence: CASSPRGAGASYNEQFF.

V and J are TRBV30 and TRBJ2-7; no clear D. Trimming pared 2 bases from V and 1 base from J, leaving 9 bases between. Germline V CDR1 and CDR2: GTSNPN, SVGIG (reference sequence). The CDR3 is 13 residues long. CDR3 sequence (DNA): TGTGCCTGGAGTCTCGGCGGATCCTACGAGCAGTACTTC. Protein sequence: CAWSLGGSYEQYF.

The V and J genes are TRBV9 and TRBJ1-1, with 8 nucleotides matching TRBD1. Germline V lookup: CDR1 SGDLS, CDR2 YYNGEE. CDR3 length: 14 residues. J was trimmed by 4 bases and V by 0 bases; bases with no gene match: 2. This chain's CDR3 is CASSVETGGTEAFF. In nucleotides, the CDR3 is TGTGCCAGCAGCGTAGAAACAGGGGGCACTGAAGCTTTCTTT.

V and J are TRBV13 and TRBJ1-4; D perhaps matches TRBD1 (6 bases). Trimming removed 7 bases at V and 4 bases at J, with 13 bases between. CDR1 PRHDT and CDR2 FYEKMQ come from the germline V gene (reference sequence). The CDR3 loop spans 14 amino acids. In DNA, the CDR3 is TGTGCCAGCACCCTACAGGGAAATAATGAAAAACTGTTTTTT. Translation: CASTLQGNNEKLFF.

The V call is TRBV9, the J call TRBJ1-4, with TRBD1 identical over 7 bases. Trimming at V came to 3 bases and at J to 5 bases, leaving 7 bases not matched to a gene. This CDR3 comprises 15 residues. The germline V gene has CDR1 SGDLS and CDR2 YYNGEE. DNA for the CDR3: TGTGCCAGCAGCGCTCGACAGGGCCTGAATGAAAAACTGTTTTTT. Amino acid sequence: CASSARQGLNEKLFF.

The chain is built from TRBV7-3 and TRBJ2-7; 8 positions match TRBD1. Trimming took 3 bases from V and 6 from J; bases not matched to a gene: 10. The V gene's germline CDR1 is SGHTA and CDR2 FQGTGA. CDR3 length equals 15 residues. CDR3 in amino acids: CASSLVGQAMGEQYF. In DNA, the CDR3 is TGTGCCAGCAGCTTGGTGGGACAGGCCATGGGCGAGCAGTACTTC.

The CDR3, as DNA: TGTGCCAGCAGTCCCGGGACAGCTAAGCCCGCTAACTATGGCTACACCTTC. Encoded protein: CASSPGTAKPANYGYTF. V is TRBV27 and J is TRBJ1-2, with 7 nucleotides matching TRBD1. The CDR3 runs 17 residues. V lost 5 bases and J lost 0; bases outside the gene matches: 12. In germline, CDR1 is MNHEY, CDR2 SMNVEV (reference sequence).